The clone carrying this T cell receptor beta chain was recorded only once. The data were obtained in a study of preoperative IRX-2 immunotherapy in early breast cancer. Trimming removed 2 bases from V and 0 bases from J; junction bases left unmatched: 8. Per germline, CDR1 SGHRS and CDR2 YFSETQ. The CDR3 extends over 17 amino acids. Specified treatment: preoperative locoregional IRX-2 cytokine immunotherapy. This phase Ib study tested locoregional IRX-2 cytokine immunotherapy given before surgery. TCRdb keeps only in-frame clones here, not all; method: immunoSEQ multiplex PCR. The sample records 11,000 or so clones, over 75% being singletons.

The sequence derives from a human donor with breast cancer. J is TRBJ2-3 and V is TRBV5-1, with 8 bases lining up with TRBD2. The sample consisted of lymph node tissue, taken before IRX-2 immunotherapy. Here the CDR3 DNA reads TGCGCCAGCAGCTTAGTCGGGAGGGCCCCAAGCACAGATACGCAGTATTTT. Translating gives CASSLVGRAPSTDTQYF.